The sequence of this T cell receptor (beta chain) was determined in a study of CD8 T cells in Susac syndrome. The CDR3 length is 15 residues. The V and J ends lost 1 base and 1 base respectively, with 10 bases between them. Germline CDR1 and CDR2: LGHNA and YNFKEQ. Reverse transcription used roughly 0.45 to 1 ug RNA and random hexamers. With immunoSEQ multiplex PCR, TCR beta CDR3 was amplified across 54 Vbeta and 13 Jbeta. TCRdb itself ran the immunoSEQ multiplex PCR reads through MiXCR, one entry per CDR3 protein. The top ten hold around 0.21% of the sample, which has about 19,000 distinct CDR3 sequences, 85% to 95% seen once. Sequencing targeted TCR beta in T cells from blood (CD8+ and CD4+). Matching for age and sex applied to the controls, who were healthy donors. Negative isolation was used for CD8+ and CD4+ T cells, and FACS enrichment was applied to TEMRA cells.

This clonotype originated in a human donor in good health. Sequenced input: CD8+ T cells from PBMCs. The chain combines TRBV4-2 with TRBJ1-1; unclear D gene. CDR3 DNA sequence: TGTGCCAGCAGCCAAGCCGACGGCTGGAACACTGAAGCTTTCTTT. It is translated as CASSQADGWNTEAFF.